This record looks at one TCR beta chain sequence and its context. Its antigen is unidentified. This beta chain is an unintended read in a library built for alpha chains; its size means little. Time point here: sample taken at primary tumor resection. Donors were under 90 untreated early-stage non-small cell lung cancer patients. Every individual TCR cDNA molecule carried its own unique molecular identifier, which allowed correction of PCR and sequencing errors. TCRdb redid the calling of the 5' RACE reads with MiXCR, one entry per CDR3 protein. The repertoire consists of more than 15,000 distinct CDR3 sequences, with roughly 6% occurring once and the leading ten covering around 6.5%. CDR3 length: 19 amino acids. Germline loops: CDR1 LNHDA, CDR2 SQIVND (reference sequence). Trimming left V 7 bases short and J 3 bases short, with 30 bases between. This specimen comes from a study of spatial heterogeneity in lung cancer. Study outcomes and limitations: It was found that expanded intratumoral alpha and beta TCR counts tracked tumor mutation counts.

The rearrangement uses TRBV19 and TRBJ1-2; D possibly corresponds to TRBD1 (5 bases). The material was lung tumor tissue, obtained at surgery. The receptor comes from a male donor with early-stage non-small cell lung cancer. The CDR3 DNA reads as TGTGCCAGTACGGGGCGAAGCGGGTTCCGACAGCTAGAAGACTATGGCTACACCTTC. Translating gives CASTGRSGFRQLEDYGYTF.